This is a list of T cell receptor beta chains from one sample in a study of blood T cell repertoires in COVID-19. Only in-frame clones appear in the TCRdb table, and some are missing; sequencing was by immunoSEQ multiplex PCR. The sample has around 270,000 clones; around 89% are singletons. The source material was peripheral blood. All receptors come from a man between 40 and 49 years old with acute or convalescent COVID-19. CDR3s include the opening cysteine and the closing phenylalanine or tryptophan. Each record gives: D gene, J gene, V gene, clone size, CDR3 DNA, CDR3 protein. The D gene is left open where the match is weak. Size is omitted from some rows. Given values are once, few, many or a class for expanded clones.

TRBD1,TRBJ1-1,TRBV5-5,.,TGTGCCAGCAGCGACACAGGGGGCTTCGGTGAAGCTTTCTTT,CASSDTGGFGEAFF
.,TRBJ2-7,TRBV6-5,.,TGTGCCAGCAGTAGGGGACATCGATACGAGCAGTACTTC,CASSRGHRYEQYF
TRBD1,TRBJ2-5,TRBV9,.,TGTGCCAGCAGCGTAGGAGTAGCAGGGGGAGAGACCCAGTACTTC,CASSVGVAGGETQYF
.,TRBJ1-1,TRBV12-3/TRBV12-4,once,TGTGCCAGCAGACCAACAGGGAATGCTGAAGCTTTCTTT,CASRPTGNAEAFF
TRBD2,TRBJ2-3,TRBV9,.,TGTGCCAGCAGCGACGGGACTAGCGGGGCTTCTAGCACAGATACGCAGTATTTT,CASSDGTSGASSTDTQYF
.,TRBJ1-1,TRBV15,.,TGTGCCACCAGCAGAAGAGGGAACACTGAAGCTTTCTTT,CATSRRGNTEAFF
TRBD2,TRBJ2-5,TRBV6-5,.,TGTGCCAGCACCCCGGGGAGGGGCCAAGAGACCCAGTACTTC,CASTPGRGQETQYF
TRBD2,TRBJ2-4,TRBV7-2,.,TGTGCCAGCAGCCTCCTAGCGGGGGGGCCGGACATTCAGTACTTC,CASSLLAGGPDIQYF
.,TRBJ2-6,TRBV10-3,.,TGTGCCATCAAAAGGCAGGGATTGAGCTCTGGGGCCAACGTCCTGACTTTC,CAIKRQGLSSGANVLTF
.,TRBJ2-2,TRBV6-5,.,TGTGCCAGCAGACACGGCAGGGCGAACACCGGGGAGCTGTTTTTT,CASRHGRANTGELFF
.,TRBJ1-1,TRBV5-4,.,TGTGCCAGCAGCTTGGGCGGCAGGGCCAGAGTCATGAACACTGAAGCTTTCTTT,CASSLGGRARVMNTEAFF
TRBD2,TRBJ2-1,TRBV7-3,.,TGTGCCAGCAGCACCTCCGGGACTAGCGGGGGGGCCAAGCAGTTCTTC,CASSTSGTSGGAKQFF
TRBD1,TRBJ1-5,TRBV7-6,few,TGTGCCAGCAGCCCTCGGGACAGGGGTCCGCCATTGCCCCAGCATTTT,CASSPRDRGPPLPQHF
.,TRBJ1-1,TRBV25-1,.,TGTGCCAGCAGTGTAGGGGTGGGGCGGGCTTTCTTT,CASSVGVGRAFF
TRBD1,TRBJ2-3,TRBV4-2,.,TGTGCCAGCAGCCAGGGGACAGGGGGTTTAGATACGCAGTATTTT,CASSQGTGGLDTQYF
.,TRBJ1-5,TRBV7-9,.,TGTGCCAGCAGCTTAGCGAGCGAAGGTCCACCGGGGCAGCCCCAGCATTTT,CASSLASEGPPGQPQHF
.,TRBJ1-5,TRBV12-3/TRBV12-4,once,TGTGCCAGCAGTTTGGCGGACAATCAGCCCCAGCATTTT,CASSLADNQPQHF
TRBD1,TRBJ1-1,TRBV6-4,.,TGTGCCAGCAGACGGACCGGGACAGGGGGGTTTTTGACTGAAGCTTTCTTT,CASRRTGTGGFLTEAFF
.,TRBJ1-1,TRBV3-1/TRBV3-2,.,TGTGCCAGCAGCCACTCGGGTTATGATCGGCTCTTT,CASSHSGYDRLF
TRBD2,TRBJ2-1,TRBV3-1/TRBV3-2,.,TGTGCCAGCAGCACCGTTAGCGGGGGCCTCTCCTACAATGAGCAGTTCTTC,CASSTVSGGLSYNEQFF
.,TRBJ1-2,TRBV6-5,.,TGTGCCAGCAGTTATGGGGGGTCTTATGGCTACACCTTC,CASSYGGSYGYTF
TRBD2,TRBJ2-1,TRBV6-4,.,TGTGCCAGCAGTGAGGCTAGCGGGGCCAATGAGCAGTTCTTC,CASSEASGANEQFF
TRBD2,TRBJ2-3,TRBV10-1,.,TGCGCCAGCAGTGATGAAGCGGGGGTGCCAGATACGCAGTATTTT,CASSDEAGVPDTQYF
.,TRBJ2-2,TRBV6-5,.,TGTGCCAGCAGGGGTCCAGGAGGCGGGGAGCTGTTTTTT,CASRGPGGGELFF
.,TRBJ1-6,TRBV5-4,.,TGTGCCAGCAGCTTGACCCAGGGATGGGATAATTCACCCCTCCACTTT,CASSLTQGWDNSPLHF
.,TRBJ1-5,TRBV28,once,TGTGCCAGCAGTTTACCGGGAGACAAGCCCCAGCATTTT,CASSLPGDKPQHF
TRBD2,TRBJ2-4,TRBV4-2,.,TGTGCCAGCAGCCAAGATGGAACGGGAGGAATTCAGTACTTC,CASSQDGTGGIQYF
.,TRBJ1-5,TRBV24-1,.,TGTGCCACCAGTGATTCAAGGAGGGATCAGCCCCAGCATTTT,CATSDSRRDQPQHF
.,TRBJ1-6,TRBV5-1,.,TGCGCCAGCAGCAAACGGGGGGCCGATTCACCCCTCCACTTT,CASSKRGADSPLHF
TRBD1,TRBJ2-3,TRBV5-6,once,TGTGCCAGCAGCTACCCAGGGGGTGGCGGCACAGATACGCAGTATTTT,CASSYPGGGGTDTQYF
TRBD1,TRBJ1-1,TRBV25-1,.,TGTGCCAGCAGTCCAGGGGGCCGGGCTTTCTTT,CASSPGGRAFF
TRBD2,TRBJ2-1,TRBV19,.,TGTGCCAGTAGTATGGGCGGCGGGGGGGCCGCTTTTCCCAATGAGCAGTTCTTC,CASSMGGGGAAFPNEQFF
.,TRBJ2-2,TRBV7-2,.,TGTGCCAGCAGTCCGCAGACTCAGAACACCGGGGAGCTGTTTTTT,CASSPQTQNTGELFF
TRBD1,TRBJ2-3,TRBV9,.,TGTGCCAGCAGCCTCCGGACAGGGAACACAGATACGCAGTATTTT,CASSLRTGNTDTQYF
.,TRBJ2-1,TRBV2,.,TGTGCCAGCAGTGAAAGGGCGGGGACGGAGTTCTTC,CASSERAGTEFF
TRBD2,TRBJ2-1,TRBV5-6,once,TGTGCCAGCAGCTTCAACGTCAGGCGGGGGGGCCGGAATGAGCAGTTCTTC,CASSFNVRRGGRNEQFF
.,TRBJ2-5,TRBV6-5,.,TGTGCCAGCAGTTACGGACTGGGGAGGGAGACCCAGTACTTC,CASSYGLGRETQYF
TRBD2,TRBJ2-1,TRBV7-3,.,TGTGCCAGCAGCTTACTAGCGGGGTTTGGGGATGAGCAGTTCTTC,CASSLLAGFGDEQFF
TRBD2,TRBJ2-1,TRBV11-1,.,TGTGCCAGCACCCCACGCGGGGGGGGTTCCTACAATGAGCAGTTCTTC,CASTPRGGGSYNEQFF